What follows are 32 T cell receptor beta chains derived from one specimen sequenced in a study of control samples from healthy donors and cancer patients. The assay was immunoSEQ multiplex PCR, and TCRdb's table has in-frame clones only and misses some. Of 84,000 or so clones in the sample, roughly 91% were seen once. The sequenced material came from blood. These receptors originate from a man over 45 in good health.

The J gene is TRBJ1-1, the V gene TRBV7-2; D possibly corresponds to TRBD1 (6 bases). CDR3 length: 14 residues. CDR1 and CDR2 from the germline V gene are SGHTA and FQGNSA. Trimming stripped 4 bases from V and 4 bases from J, with 13 bases between. In DNA, the CDR3 is TGTGCCAGCAGCTCTCAGGGGAGGGGCACTGAAGCTTTCTTT. It yields the protein CASSSQGRGTEAFF.

This chain connects TRBV28 to TRBJ2-7; the D is unclear. Germline loops: CDR1 MDHEN, CDR2 SYDVKM. The CDR3 extends over 13 amino acids. V gave up 5 bases and J gave up 2 bases, with 10 bases separating them. The CDR3 region has the DNA TGTGCCAGCAGTCGTGGGCTTCCCTACGAGCAGTACTTC. Translated: CASSRGLPYEQYF.

V gene TRBV15 combines with J gene TRBJ2-3; 7 nucleotides line up with TRBD2. The CDR3 contains 17 residues. J was trimmed by 2 bases and V by 0 bases; bases with no gene match: 8. Germline CDR1 is LNHNV and CDR2 is YYDKDF (reference sequence). CDR3 sequence reads: CATSRDSGGRFTDTQYF. CDR3 coding DNA: TGTGCCACCAGCAGAGATTCGGGGGGAAGATTCACAGATACGCAGTATTTT.

The CDR3, as DNA: TGTGCCAGCAGGTACGGGGGACCACCCCTCCACTTT. Residues: CASRYGGPPLHF. V and J are TRBV2 and TRBJ1-6; possible D gene TRBD1, 5 bases. This CDR3 contains 12 residues. CDR1 is SNHLY, CDR2 FYNNEI, per germline. V shed 6 bases and J shed 11 bases, with 11 bases lying between them.

The chain joins TRBV4-3 to TRBJ2-7, with unresolved D. V was shortened by 0 bases and J by 0 bases, with 9 bases between the two germline ends. Germline V gene lookup returns CDR1 LGHNA and CDR2 YSLEER. The CDR3 covers 15 residues. CDR3 in DNA: TGCGCCAGCAGCCAAGATGTTAGTAGCTCCTACGAGCAGTACTTC. Residues: CASSQDVSSSYEQYF.

The genes are TRBV12-3 or TRBV12-4 and TRBJ1-4, with no clear D. This CDR3 comprises 12 residues. The V gene lost 0 bases and the J gene lost 10 bases, with 6 bases spanning the gap. CDR3 sequence reads: CASSLAGGKLFF. The CDR3, as DNA: TGTGCCAGCAGTTTAGCCGGCGGAAAACTGTTTTTT.

The chain employs TRBV7-2 and TRBJ2-5, with unresolved D. The ends were cut back, 2 bases at V and 5 bases at J, with 15 bases in the middle. In germline, CDR1 is SGHTA, CDR2 FQGNSA. This CDR3 is built from 15 residues. The CDR3 here is CASSLLSRPLETQYF. CDR3 DNA: TGTGCCAGCAGCTTATTATCCCGACCCCTGGAGACCCAGTACTTC.

The J gene is TRBJ2-6, the V gene TRBV27; tentatively, D is TRBD1 (6 bases). Deletions cut 8 bases from V and 0 bases from J, with 11 bases between. The CDR3 spans 15 residues. Germline lookup yields CDR1 MNHEY and CDR2 SMNVEV (reference sequence). CDR3 bases: TGTGCCAGCCACCAGGGGATCTCTGGGGCCAACGTCCTGACTTTC. This codes for CASHQGISGANVLTF.

The chain uses TRBV12-3 or TRBV12-4 and TRBJ2-2, with D possibly matching TRBD1 (6 bases). V lost 2 bases and J lost 5, with 6 bases in between. The CDR3 sequence is 13 residues long. This CDR3 is CASSLTGTGELFF. CDR3 sequence (DNA): TGTGCCAGCAGTTTAACAGGGACCGGGGAGCTGTTTTTT.

The J gene is TRBJ1-1, the V gene TRBV6-5, with 8 bases fitting TRBD1. Looked up from germline, CDR1 is MNHEY and CDR2 is SVGAGI. The CDR3 spans 15 residues. After removal of 4 bases from V and 2 bases from J, the junction contained 6 bases not matched to a gene. As DNA, the CDR3 is TGTGCCAGCAGTTTCGCCGGGACAGGTAACACTGAAGCTTTCTTT. Its protein is CASSFAGTGNTEAFF.

The gene calls are TRBV9 and TRBJ1-1, with unresolved D. The CDR3 is 13 amino acids. The V gene lost 2 bases and the J gene lost 4 bases, with 9 bases spanning the gap. Germline V gene lookup returns CDR1 SGDLS and CDR2 YYNGEE. The CDR3 protein is CASSVTGSTEAFF. The CDR3 nucleotides are TGTGCCAGCAGCGTCACGGGGAGCACTGAAGCTTTCTTT.

The chain is built from TRBV7-2 and TRBJ2-2; TRBD2 is a possible D gene (6 bases). V lost 9 bases and J 6 bases, leaving 14 bases between the germline ends. The CDR3 runs to 13 residues. Germline CDR1 is SGHTA and CDR2 is FQGNSA. CDR3 loop: CASSGRGPGELFF. CDR3 coding DNA: TGTGCCAGTTCCGGGAGAGGACCCGGGGAGCTGTTTTTT. The full variable domain, in which reference TRBV7-2 and TRBJ2-2 provide the parts outside the CDR3, is GAGVSQSPSNKVTEKGKDVELRCDPISGHTALYWYRQSLGQGLEFLIYFQGNSAPDKSGLPSDRFSAERTGGSVSTLTIQRTQQEDSAVYLCASSGRGPGELFFGEGSRLTVL.

This rearrangement joins TRBV24-1 to TRBJ1-2; 7 positions agree with TRBD1. This CDR3 comprises 14 residues. V trimming: 3 bases; J trimming: 4 bases; junction bases outside the gene matches: 4. Germline V gene data show CDR1 as KGHDR and CDR2 as SFDVKD. The CDR3 is CATSDTGQAYGYTF. The CDR3 DNA follows: TGTGCCACCAGTGATACCGGACAGGCCTATGGCTACACCTTC.

The V and J genes are TRBV6-6 and TRBJ1-2; a possible D gene is TRBD1 (6 bases). The germline V and J ends were trimmed by 5 bases and 8 bases, with 12 bases remaining between them. CDR1 and CDR2 (germline): MNHNY, SVGAGI (reference sequence). There are 12 residues in the CDR3. Written as DNA, the CDR3 is TGTGCCAGCAGTCGACAGGCGACGGGCTACACCTTC. Its translation: CASSRQATGYTF.

The chain has TRBV2 and TRBJ1-2; a weak D match, TRBD1 (6 bases). Trimming took 6 bases from V and 6 from J, leaving 23 bases between them. The CDR3 loop spans 16 amino acids. Germline V lookup: CDR1 SNHLY, CDR2 FYNNEI. The CDR3 nucleotides read TGTGCCAGCAGAGAAACCAGACAGGCCATACTGGATGGCTACACCTTC. Protein product: CASRETRQAILDGYTF.

The chain couples TRBV6-2 or TRBV6-3 to TRBJ1-1; no definite D call. The CDR3 covers 12 residues. V was shortened by 5 bases and J by 8 bases, with 12 bases between the two germline ends. Germline CDR1 reads MNHEY; CDR2 reads SVGEGT. The CDR3 here is CASSMVSWEAFF. The CDR3 nucleotides are TGTGCCAGCAGTATGGTATCTTGGGAAGCTTTCTTT.

In nucleotides, the CDR3 is TGTGCCAGCAGCCTCCTGAACACCGGGGAGCTGTTTTTT. It specifies CASSLLNTGELFF. The genes are TRBV7-2 and TRBJ2-2; D call uncertain. Germline V gene lookup returns CDR1 SGHTA and CDR2 FQGNSA. The CDR3 covers 13 residues. V lost 5 bases to trimming and J lost 1 base, with 5 bases between them.

The gene calls are TRBV30 and TRBJ1-2; TRBD1 is a possible D gene (5 bases). The germline gives CDR1 GTSNPN, CDR2 SVGIG (reference sequence). V lost 2 bases and J 6 bases, leaving 10 bases between the germline ends. The CDR3 runs to 12 residues. The CDR3 nucleotides are TGTGCCTGGAGTCTCAGGGTGGATGGCTACACCTTC. Translation gives CAWSLRVDGYTF.

The genes are TRBV6-4 and TRBJ1-6; TRBD1 aligns across 7 bases. Germline V gene lookup returns CDR1 MRHNA and CDR2 SNTAGT. The junction had 2 bases not matched to a gene; V was cut back by 6 bases and J by 6 bases. The CDR3 runs to 13 residues. The CDR3 sequence is CASSGTANSPLHF. The CDR3 DNA follows: TGTGCCAGCAGCGGGACAGCTAATTCACCCCTCCACTTT.

This rearrangement joins TRBV6-5 to TRBJ1-2; TRBD1 matches 8 bases. There are 13 residues in the CDR3. Germline CDR1 and CDR2: MNHEY and SVGAGI. V dropped 6 bases and J dropped 5; count of bases not matched to a gene: 5. CDR3 sequence: CASRSGGLYGYTF. The CDR3 DNA follows: TGTGCCAGCAGATCAGGGGGCCTATATGGCTACACCTTC.

This clone was observed a handful of times. The chain recombines TRBV4-1 with TRBJ1-2; 8 nucleotides line up with TRBD1. Germline assignment: CDR1 MGHRA and CDR2 YSYEKL. The junction had 4 bases not matched to a gene; V was cut back by 0 bases and J by 7 bases. The CDR3 is made up of 14 amino acids. This CDR3 reads CASSQEGQGGGYTF. The CDR3 bases are TGCGCCAGCAGCCAAGAAGGACAGGGCGGTGGCTACACCTTC.

The V and J genes are TRBV6-5 and TRBJ2-3; D is uncertain. Germline V gene sequence: CDR1 MNHEY, CDR2 SVGAGI. CDR3 length equals 15 residues. Trimming took off 0 bases at V and 2 bases at J, with 9 bases between the two ends. In DNA form, the CDR3 reads TGTGCCAGCAGTTACTCGATCCTCTTCACAGATACGCAGTATTTT. Its translation: CASSYSILFTDTQYF.

V usage is TRBV7-2 and J usage is TRBJ1-2; unclear D gene. The CDR3 runs to 15 residues. In germline, CDR1 is SGHTA, CDR2 FQGNSA. V lost 0 bases and J lost 8, with 16 bases in between. CDR3 in DNA: TGTGCCAGCAGCTTAGCCATCGCGGCGCTAAGAGGCTACACCTTC. This translates into CASSLAIAALRGYTF. Full variable domain (rest looked up from reference TRBV7-2 and TRBJ1-2): GAGVSQSPSNKVTEKGKDVELRCDPISGHTALYWYRQSLGQGLEFLIYFQGNSAPDKSGLPSDRFSAERTGGSVSTLTIQRTQQEDSAVYLCASSLAIAALRGYTFGSGTRLTVV.

The rearrangement uses TRBV21-1 and TRBJ1-1. TRBV21-1 is labeled a pseudogene. The CDR3 is 13 amino acids. Here the CDR3 reads CASYPPRYTEAFF. CDR3 nucleotides: TGTGCCAGCTATCCCCCGCGGTACACTGAAGCTTTCTTT.

The chain has TRBV11-2 and TRBJ1-1; D might be TRBD1 (5 bases). The CDR3 is 15 amino acids. The V gene's germline CDR1 is SGHAT and CDR2 FQNNGV. Between the trimmed V and J ends, which lost 3 bases and 3 bases, there was a span of 14 bases. The CDR3 here is CASSLAGLGDTEAFF. CDR3 nucleotide sequence: TGTGCCAGCAGCTTGGCGGGACTAGGAGACACTGAAGCTTTCTTT.

The chain combines TRBV7-2 with TRBJ2-3; perhaps TRBD2 as D (6 bases). V was clipped by 7 bases and J by 3 bases, with 17 bases between them. The CDR3 contains 15 residues. The germline V gene encodes CDR1 SGHTA and CDR2 FQGNSA. The DNA of the CDR3 is TGTGCCAGCATCGCACAAACCGGGACTACAGATACGCAGTATTTT. This codes for CASIAQTGTTDTQYF.

The chain uses TRBV5-1 and TRBJ2-2; D is unresolved. Germline V gene data show CDR1 as SGHRS and CDR2 as YFSETQ. Trimming cost V 1 base and J 0 bases, with 1 base left between them. This CDR3 has 13 residues. DNA of the CDR3: TGCGCCAGCAGCTTGACGAACACCGGGGAGCTGTTTTTT. This codes for CASSLTNTGELFF.

The CDR3 DNA reads as TGCGCCAGCTTATCCATTCCGGGACAGGGCTCAGATACGCAGTATTTT. As protein: CASLSIPGQGSDTQYF. This chain links TRBV5-1 with TRBJ2-3, with 9 bases that match TRBD1. CDR1 and CDR2 (germline): SGHRS, YFSETQ. V lost 7 bases to trimming and J lost 4 bases; unmatched junction nucleotides: 13. The CDR3 is made up of 16 amino acids. Complete variable domain (other parts from reference TRBV5-1 and TRBJ2-3): KAGVTQTPRYLIKTRGQQVTLSCSPISGHRSVSWYQQTPGQGLQFLFEYFSETQRNKGNFPGRFSGRQFSNSRSEMNVSTLELGDSALYLCASLSIPGQGSDTQYFGPGTRLTVL.

This clone is a singleton in its sample. The DNA for the CDR3 is TGTGCCAGTAGTATTAACACTTCTCCGGCAACTAATGAAAAACTGTTTTTT. This gives the protein CASSINTSPATNEKLFF. This chain joins TRBV19 and TRBJ1-4; unclear D gene. With 3 bases removed from V and 0 bases from J, the gap between germline ends came to 14 bases. Germline CDR1 LNHDA, CDR2 SQIVND (reference sequence). The CDR3 extends over 17 amino acids.

This chain connects TRBV11-1 to TRBJ1-1, with 7 nucleotides matching TRBD1. This CDR3 has 14 amino acids. Trimming at V came to 4 bases and at J to 5 bases, leaving 7 bases not matched to a gene. Looked up from germline, CDR1 is SGHAT and CDR2 is FQDESV (reference sequence). The CDR3 nucleotides are TGTGCCAGCAGCTCGACAGGGACGGGTACTGAAGCTTTCTTT. Protein sequence: CASSSTGTGTEAFF.

The CDR3 sequence: CASSDKSLNTEAFF. In DNA form, the CDR3 reads TGTGCCAGCAGCGACAAGTCGTTGAACACTGAAGCTTTCTTT. This sequence joins TRBV9 and TRBJ1-1; D is unresolved. CDR3 length: 14 amino acids. Germline V gene data show CDR1 as SGDLS and CDR2 as YYNGEE. V lost 3 bases and J 0 bases, leaving 9 bases between the germline ends.

CDR3 sequence: CASRPDRVGGYTF. The CDR3 DNA follows: TGTGCCAGCAGACCCGACAGGGTAGGCGGCTACACCTTC. J is TRBJ1-2 and V is TRBV6-5; 7 bases are a match to TRBD1. Germline-derived CDR1 and CDR2 are MNHEY and SVGAGI. This CDR3 has 13 amino acids. Trimming at V came to 6 bases and at J to 8 bases, leaving 9 bases not matched to a gene.